This section outlines one TCR beta chain sequence together with its context. Its antigen is not known. The data were obtained in a study of cytomegalovirus exposure and HLA in healthy donors. Notes on the study in general: The finding came from a later analysis; first-cohort TCR clusters tended to co-occur in the roughly 120 validation repertoires.

Donors came from a validation cohort of about 120 subjects, distinct from the first 666-subject cohort. V dropped 2 bases and J dropped 6; count of bases not matched to a gene: 8. The V gene's germline CDR1 is MNHNY and CDR2 SVGAGI (reference sequence). This CDR3 comprises 16 residues. Profiling relied on immunoSEQ multiplex PCR, and the TCRdb table lists in-frame clones only, not all of them. The table shows more than 300,000 clones, with roughly 90% occurring only once. The specimen was PBMCs. This sequence originates from a woman aged 18-30 years in good health and CMV-seronegative. V gene TRBV6-6 combines with J gene TRBJ2-2; 8 bases align to TRBD2. In nucleotides, the CDR3 is TGTGCCAGCAGTTACAGGGGCGGGAGGTCGGCCGGGGAGCTGTTTTTT. Amino acid sequence: CASSYRGGRSAGELFF.